The source of this T cell receptor beta chain is a study of blood T cell repertoires in COVID-19. Across the whole study: Whether acute or convalescent, the COVID-19 samples came from the United States, Italy and Spain. The analysed material was cDNA or gDNA that came from T cells, B-cell-depleted T cells, or PBMCs.

Authors' data handling: Amplification of reference gene primers was used by the study to estimate nucleated cell counts. Sequenced by immunoSEQ multiplex PCR; TCRdb stores in-frame clones only, minus some. The V and J calls and clone size are taken from that table; D and trimming were inferred from the DNA. The top ten hold about 28% of the sample, which has over 130,000 clones, about 91% seen once. V was clipped by 5 bases and J by 3 bases, with 5 bases between them. The CDR3 contains 11 residues. Germline V gives CDR1 MGHRA, CDR2 YSYEKL. The chain combines TRBV4-1 with TRBJ2-7; D gene uncertain. Sequencing was done on a sample of peripheral blood. The TCR sequence derives from a human donor in a cohort sampled during active COVID-19. In DNA, the CDR3 is TGCGCCAGCAGCTCCGGCTACGAGCAGTACTTC. It encodes CASSSGYEQYF.